The 28 T cell receptor beta chains below were found in one sample sequenced in a study of T cells in women clearing cervical HPV infection. Data came from immunoSEQ multiplex PCR; TCRdb stores just in-frame clones and leaves some out. This listing includes under 50,000 clones. The sample taken for sequencing was blood buffy coat. Receptors were obtained from a woman aged 18 to 75 with a cervical HPV16 infection that either progressed to CIN3+ or cleared (not recorded which).

Regarding this clone: The CDR3 goes on 3 residues after the read ends, and that part is filled in from the germline J gene. The V gene is TRBV6-1, the J gene TRBJ2-3, with TRBD2 matching 10 bases. The CDR3 totals 16 residues. Looked up from germline, CDR1 is MNHNS and CDR2 is SASEGT. Trimming cost V 0 bases and J 1 base; bases outside gene matches: 1. The CDR3 bases that were read are TGTGCCAGCAGTGAAGCGCTAGCGGGGGGCACAGATACG. As protein: CASSEALAGGTDT. The whole CDR3 reads CASSEALAGGTDTQYF.

To note about this clone: The read stops 3 residues short of the end of the CDR3; the missing end is completed from the germline J gene. The chain recombines TRBV14 with TRBJ2-7; 8 bases line up with TRBD1. Losses at the gene ends were 4 bases for V and 3 bases for J; bases not matched to a gene: 2. The germline V gene has CDR1 SGHDN and CDR2 FVKESK. The CDR3 spans 13 residues. CDR3 bases read: TGTGCCAGCAGCCCGACAGGGGTCTACGAG. The encoded protein is CASSPTGVYE. The complete CDR3 protein is CASSPTGVYEQYF.

Details on this clone: The read halts 3 residues ahead of the CDR3 end, with the missing end drawn from the germline J gene. The V call is TRBV4-1, the J call TRBJ2-7, with TRBD1 matching 8 bases. J gave up 3 bases and V 2 bases, and 9 bases lay outside the gene matches. Germline CDR1 and CDR2: MGHRA and YSYEKL. CDR3 length: 16 amino acids. CDR3 amino acids: CASSQFSAGGYYEQYF. Partial CDR3 DNA: TGCGCCAGCAGCCAATTTTCGGCAGGGGGCTACTACGAG.

Notes on this clone: Read data end 3 residues before the CDR3 end; the end is taken from the germline J gene. The V call is TRBV2, the J call TRBJ1-5, with TRBD1 identical over 7 bases. The length of the CDR3 is 15 residues. V lost 6 bases to trimming and J lost 6 bases; unmatched junction nucleotides: 11. Germline-derived CDR1 and CDR2 are SNHLY and FYNNEI. The CDR3 protein is CASRNTGALRQPQHF. The DNA read from the CDR3 is TGTGCCAGCAGAAACACAGGGGCCCTCCGTCAGCCC.

In the case of this clone: The read stops 3 residues short of the end of the CDR3; the missing end is completed from the germline J gene. The rearrangement links TRBV6-1 to TRBJ1-6; TRBD1 might be the D (6 bases). The CDR3 covers 14 residues. Germline V gene sequence: CDR1 MNHNS, CDR2 SASEGT. Trimming took off 4 bases at V and 6 bases at J, with 10 bases between the two ends. CDR3: CASSGRGFNSPLHF. The sequenced part of the CDR3 DNA is TGTGCCAGCAGTGGTAGGGGGTTTAATTCACCC.

As concerns this clone: At one end the junction does not follow the germline gene, possibly because of a read error. The read gets to within 3 residues of the CDR3 end, and the germline J gene fills in the rest. At the DNA level, this CDR3 is encoded by other sequences in the same sample as well. The chain carries TRBV7-2 and TRBJ1-3; D may be TRBD1 (6 bases). The CDR3 is 15 residues long. Germline CDR1 reads SGHTA; CDR2 reads FQGNSA. Partial CDR3 DNA: TGTGCCAGCAGCCTCTGGGCGGGGGCTGGAAACACG. Translated, it gives CASSLWAGAGNT. The entire CDR3 is CASSLWAGAGNTIYF.

A note on this clone: The CDR3 goes on 3 residues after the read ends, and that part is filled in from the germline J gene. The chain links TRBV12-3 or TRBV12-4 to TRBJ1-1, with 7 bases fitting TRBD1. CDR3 length: 13 residues. Trimming cost V 8 bases and J 3 bases; bases outside gene matches: 6. The CDR3 here is CASGMTGHTEAFF. The CDR3 DNA, read in part, is TGTGCCAGCGGTATGACAGGGCACACTGAA.

Details on this clone: At one end, the junction sequence differs from germline, possibly due to a read error. The CDR3 is cut off 3 residues early in the read; its end comes from the germline J gene. The same CDR3 also results from other DNA sequences found in this sample. The chain has TRBV30 and TRBJ1-1; the match to TRBD1 covers 7 bases. Germline CDR1 GTSNPN, CDR2 SVGIG (reference sequence). This CDR3 has 17 amino acids. This CDR3 is CAWRQGWTAYMNTEAFF. The CDR3 DNA, read in part, is TGTGCCTGGAGACAGGGGTGGACTGCCTACATGAACACCGAA. Together with reference TRBV30 and TRBJ1-1, the CDR3 gives the full variable domain: SQTIHQWPATLVQPVGSPLSLECTVEGTSNPNLYWYRQAAGRGLQLLFYSVGIGQISSEVPQNLSASRPQDRQFILSSKKLLLSDSGFYLCAWRQGWTAYMNTEAFFGQGTRLTVV.

On this clone itself: The read terminates 3 residues before the CDR3 end, so the remaining end is supplied by the germline J gene. This rearrangement joins TRBV7-8 to TRBJ2-7; possible D gene TRBD1, 5 bases. Germline V gene lookup returns CDR1 SGHVS and CDR2 FQNEAQ. Trimming shortened V by 6 bases and J by 1 base, and 13 bases separated the two germline ends. The CDR3 runs 14 residues. Partial CDR3 DNA: TGTGCCAGCAGTTCCGGCAGGGTTTCCTACGAG. It translates to CASSSGRVSYE. The entire CDR3 reads CASSSGRVSYEQYF.

Details on this clone: The observed sequence ends 3 residues before the CDR3 terminus, with the missing tail filled in from the germline J gene. V gene TRBV30 combines with J gene TRBJ2-1, with D possibly being TRBD1 (6 bases). CDR1 is GTSNPN, CDR2 SVGIG, per germline (reference sequence). The CDR3 has 19 residues. The V end was cut by 2 bases, the J end by 2 bases, with 25 bases between. CDR3 in amino acids: CAWSWRPGTRLVTYNEQFF. CDR3 DNA (partial): TGTGCCTGGAGTTGGCGTCCCGGGACAAGGCTGGTGACCTACAATGAG.

About this clone itself: The CDR3 goes on 3 residues after the read ends, and that part is filled in from the germline J gene. The chain joins TRBV2 to TRBJ1-5; possibly TRBD1 for D (5 bases). The CDR3 is 14 residues long. V lost 0 bases to trimming and J lost 5 bases, with 8 bases between them. In germline, CDR1 is SNHLY, CDR2 FYNNEI. CDR3 in amino acids: CASSEARVDQPQHF. The CDR3 DNA, read in part, is TGTGCCAGCAGTGAAGCCAGGGTCGATCAGCCC.

Turning to this clone: The read terminates 3 residues before the CDR3 end, so the remaining end is supplied by the germline J gene. V usage is TRBV7-2 and J usage is TRBJ2-4; 13 bases fit TRBD2. The CDR3 covers 13 residues. Germline V CDR1 and CDR2: SGHTA, FQGNSA. The CDR3 sequence is CASRLTSGGAQYF. The CDR3 DNA, read in part, is TGTGCCAGCAGGCTTACTAGCGGGGGGGCT.

For this clone: The read falls 3 residues short of the CDR3 end, and the missing part is taken from the germline J gene. The V and J genes are TRBV18 and TRBJ2-3; TRBD2 is a possible D gene (6 bases). This CDR3 contains 16 residues. Germline CDR1 and CDR2: KGHSH and LQKENI. The CDR3 loop reads CASSPPGGYRNQPQYF. The CDR3 bases that were read are TGTGCCAGCTCACCACCGGGGGGATATAGAAATCAGCCG.

In the case of this clone: The read stops 3 residues short of the end of the CDR3; the missing end is completed from the germline J gene. J is TRBJ2-7 and V is TRBV19, with D tentatively TRBD1 (5 bases). Trimming cost V 6 bases and J 0 bases, with 12 bases left between them. This CDR3 region has 14 residues. Germline V CDR1 and CDR2: LNHDA, SQIVND (reference sequence). The CDR3: CASSRQSASYEQYF. CDR3 DNA, as far as it was read: TGTGCCAGTAGCCGACAGAGTGCCTCCTACGAG.

A word on this clone: The read ends 3 residues before the CDR3 terminus; that terminus is restored from the germline J gene. The chain employs TRBV2 and TRBJ2-2; D is perhaps TRBD1 or TRBD2 (6 bases each). Trimming left V 10 bases short and J 6 bases short, with 15 bases between. CDR3 length: 13 amino acids. CDR1 and CDR2 from the germline V gene are SNHLY and FYNNEI. CDR3 bases read: TGTGCCACCGGAGGGGGAGTTGCCGGGGAG. Its protein is CATGGGVAGE. The CDR3, in full, reads CATGGGVAGELFF. Based on the CDR3 plus reference TRBV2 and TRBJ2-2, the full variable domain is EPEVTQTPSHQVTQMGQEVILRCVPISNHLYFYWYRQILGQKVEFLVSFYNNEISEKSEIFDDQFSVERPDGSNFTLKIRSTKLEDSAMYFCATGGGVAGELFFGEGSRLTVL.

For this clone: The read finishes 3 residues shy of the CDR3 end, and the germline J gene is used to complete it. The J gene is TRBJ2-3, the V gene TRBV2; possible D gene TRBD1, 5 bases. Germline CDR1 is SNHLY and CDR2 is FYNNEI. Between the trimmed V and J ends, which lost 2 bases and 6 bases, there was a span of 18 bases. There are 16 residues in the CDR3. CDR3 bases read: TGTGCCAGCAGTGAAAGTAAGGGGTTTGGTCGCGATACG. This encodes CASSESKGFGRDT. The CDR3 as a whole reads CASSESKGFGRDTQYF.

The CDR3 spells CASSIGRPSGANVLFF. Partial CDR3 DNA: TGTGCCAGTAGTATAGGGCGACCCTCTGGGGCCAACGTA. This chain connects TRBV19 to TRBJ1-4; maybe TRBD1 (5 bases). The CDR3 end lies 3 residues beyond the end of the read and is filled in from the germline J gene. This CDR3 is 16 amino acids long. Germline CDR1 is LNHDA and CDR2 is SQIVND (reference sequence).

To note about this clone: The missing CDR3 end, 3 residues past where the read stops, is filled in from the germline J gene. The genes are TRBV5-1 and TRBJ2-1, with D possibly matching TRBD2 (6 bases). The CDR3 is 12 amino acids. Germline assignment: CDR1 SGHRS and CDR2 YFSETQ. V was pared by 5 bases and J by 7 bases, with 10 bases between. The CDR3 DNA, read in part, is TGCGCCAGCAGTCCGGGGGTGAATGAG. Translated: CASSPGVNE. The whole CDR3 sequence reads CASSPGVNEQFF.

Of note for this clone: The sequence runs out 3 residues before the end of the CDR3; the remainder is reconstructed from the germline J gene. The rearrangement links TRBV30 to TRBJ1-4; a possible D gene is TRBD1 (6 bases). V dropped 8 bases and J dropped 8 bases, with 18 bases sitting between them. Per germline, CDR1 GTSNPN and CDR2 SVGIG (reference sequence). The CDR3 totals 13 residues. The DNA read from the CDR3 is TGTGCCGGACAGTCCGGGACAACCGAAAAA. This codes for CAGQSGTTEK. The entire CDR3 protein is CAGQSGTTEKLFF.

About this clone itself: The read gets to within 3 residues of the CDR3 end, and the germline J gene fills in the rest. The chain combines TRBV7-9 with TRBJ1-2; no clear D. Trimming removed 3 bases at V and 1 base at J, with 12 bases between. Germline V gene sequence: CDR1 SEHNR, CDR2 FQNEAQ (reference sequence). The CDR3 runs 15 residues. This CDR3 is CASSFTGVGNYGYTF. The sequenced part of the CDR3 DNA is TGTGCCAGCAGCTTTACGGGTGTTGGTAACTATGGC.

Points on this clone: The DNA ends 3 residues before the CDR3 does, and the rest of the CDR3 is filled in from the germline J gene. J is TRBJ2-3 and V is TRBV20-1; tentative D call: TRBD2 (5 bases). Germline V gene sequence: CDR1 DFQATT, CDR2 SNEGSKA (reference sequence). The CDR3 length is 18 residues. V was clipped by 3 bases and J by 1 base, with 23 bases between them. CDR3 residues: CSASMGLNSGGRTDTQYF. The sequenced part of the CDR3 DNA is TGCAGTGCTAGTATGGGCCTCAATTCGGGCGGGCGCACAGATACG.

About this clone itself: The read ends 3 residues shy of where the CDR3 ends; the end is completed using the germline J gene. The chain uses TRBV12-3 or TRBV12-4 and TRBJ2-3, with D maybe TRBD1 (6 bases). V lost 6 bases and J 5 bases, leaving 15 bases between the germline ends. The length of the CDR3 is 14 residues. The CDR3 region is CASSVGGPGDTQYF. The CDR3 DNA, read in part, is TGTGCCAGCAGCGTTGGGGGCCCGGGAGATACG.

The CDR3 is CASSPPPGDTEAFF. The sequenced CDR3 bases are TGTGCCAGCAGTCCCCCCCCGGGGGACACTGAA. The V call is TRBV12-3 or TRBV12-4, the J call TRBJ1-1, with a possible D match to TRBD1 (5 bases). The CDR3 is cut off 3 residues early in the read; its end comes from the germline J gene. This CDR3 is built from 14 residues. Trimming removed 5 bases at V and 3 bases at J, with 13 bases between.

With respect to this clone: The read is 3 residues too short to cover the CDR3 end, so that end is filled in from the germline J gene. The gene calls are TRBV10-3 and TRBJ1-4, with D perhaps TRBD1 (5 bases). Germline values: CDR1 ENHRY, CDR2 SYGVKD. The CDR3 length is 14 residues. V lost 9 bases and J 3 bases, leaving 14 bases between the germline ends. The DNA read from the CDR3 is TGTGCCATTAGCACGGGGGGGTCTAATGAAAAA. Translation: CAISTGGSNEK. The whole CDR3 is CAISTGGSNEKLFF.

A remark on this clone: Coverage ceases 3 residues before the CDR3 finishes, and the germline J gene fills in the end. The V call is TRBV5-4, the J call TRBJ2-5; D is perhaps TRBD2 (7 bases). Germline V gene data show CDR1 as SGHNT and CDR2 as YYREEE (reference sequence). V lost 10 bases and J lost 2, with 21 bases in between. The length of the CDR3 is 15 residues. The CDR3 reads CAGGGGGRGQETQYF. The covered CDR3 bases are TGTGCCGGGGGAGGCGGGGGAAGGGGGCAAGAGACC.

Concerning this clone itself: Coverage ceases 3 residues before the CDR3 finishes, and the germline J gene fills in the end. The chain has TRBV2 and TRBJ2-2, with a weak D call TRBD1 (6 bases). The CDR3 loop spans 13 amino acids. Germline V lookup: CDR1 SNHLY, CDR2 FYNNEI. CDR3 bases read: TGTGCCAGCAGTGTGCAGGGGACGGAAAAG. It yields the protein CASSVQGTEK. The CDR3 in full is CASSVQGTEKLFF.

To note about this clone: The read finishes 3 residues shy of the CDR3 end, and the germline J gene is used to complete it. The rearrangement uses TRBV2 and TRBJ1-4, with 9 bases identical to TRBD1. V lost 5 bases, J lost 8 bases, and 9 bases stayed unmatched. The CDR3 has 15 amino acids. CDR1 and CDR2 (germline): SNHLY, FYNNEI. CDR3 sequence reads: CASSPPGQGWEKLFF. The covered CDR3 bases are TGTGCCAGCAGTCCACCGGGACAGGGTTGGGAAAAA.

For this clone: The read ends 3 residues early relative to the CDR3; the germline J gene fills the gap. The chain is built from TRBV2 and TRBJ2-3; tentative D call: TRBD2 (5 bases). Germline CDR1 is SNHLY and CDR2 is FYNNEI. The CDR3 extends over 15 amino acids. Incomplete CDR3 DNA: TGTGCCTTTCAGAGGGAAACTACGGTCGGGGTGACG. Its translation: CAFQRETTVGVT. Given in full, the CDR3 is CAFQRETTVGVTQYF.